This TCR beta chain came from a study of T-cell memory formation after mild COVID-19. The CDR3 covers 15 residues. V lost 1 base and J 5 bases, leaving 12 bases between the germline ends. Looked up from germline, CDR1 is SGHTA and CDR2 is FQGNSA. This clonotype has only a few counts. Researchers used 5'RACE with constant-segment primers to make TCR alpha and TCR beta cDNA libraries that carry sample barcodes and UMIs. TCRdb passed the 5' RACE reads through MiXCR, listing each CDR3 protein once. Among a few hundred thousand distinct CDR3 sequences, less than 20% were seen once, and the ten largest hold 20% to 25%.

The receptor comes from a man aged 18 to 29 who had mild COVID-19 (a few samples of this study predate the infection). Cell type and time point are not known. Material: PBMCs or a T cell subset sorted from them (not recorded which). The gene calls are TRBV7-2 and TRBJ2-1; D unresolved. CDR3 loop: CASSLEATRNNEQFF. The CDR3 DNA is TGTGCCAGCAGCTTAGAGGCGACCCGGAACAATGAGCAGTTCTTC. Complete variable domain (other parts from reference TRBV7-2 and TRBJ2-1): GAGVSQSPSNKVTEKGKDVELRCDPISGHTALYWYRQSLGQGLEFLIYFQGNSAPDKSGLPSDRFSAERTGGSVSTLTIQRTQQEDSAVYLCASSLEATRNNEQFFGPGTRLTVL.